This T cell receptor (beta chain) is from a study of Ad26.COV2.S vaccination and SARS-CoV-2 variants. Study overall: Ad26.COV2.S was injected intramuscularly once or twice, 56 days apart.

Treatment in this sample: approximately 18 received Ad26.COV2.S at low or high dose, single or two shots; about 5 received placebo; per-sample allocation not given. The investigators took samples on day 63 after the first vaccine or placebo injection. The V and J ends lost 3 bases and 5 bases, in that order; junction bases with no gene match: 7. Germline V gene data show CDR1 as KGHSH and CDR2 as LQKENI. The CDR3 runs 15 residues. The repertoire was sequenced with immunoSEQ multiplex PCR; TCRdb's copy has only in-frame clones and lacks some. The table lists fewer than 800,000 clones, roughly 90% of them singletons. This clone was counted between two and nine times.

V usage is TRBV18 and J usage is TRBJ1-2, with 9 bases lining up with TRBD1. This TCR came from a person aged 18-65 years who received the Ad26.COV2.S COVID-19 vaccine or a placebo. The sequencing here drew on peripheral blood, taken in a trial of Ad26.COV2.S vaccine versus placebo. The CDR3 is CASSPAGTGPYGYTF. The CDR3 DNA is TGTGCCAGCTCACCGGCCGGGACAGGGCCGTATGGCTACACCTTC.